The 2 T cell receptor beta chains listed next were all sequenced from one sample in a study of T cell repertoires in cytomegalovirus infection. Each CDR3 protein gets one entry after TCRdb re-called the reads with MiXCR. The repertoire holds approximately 770,000 distinct CDR3 sequences, with 25% to 35% as singletons. For these TCRs, the target antigens are not known. The input for sequencing was cultured CD8+ T cells from PBMCs, taken from culture after CMV antigen stimulation. These receptors came from a human donor in good health (CMV status not recorded). Some clones in this sample may be carry-over from other donors' samples.

DNA for the CDR3: TGTGCCAGCAGTCGCGGAGCCTACCCTCGGACAGGGGGCTCTGGCTACACCTTC. Protein product: CASSRGAYPRTGGSGYTF. The V and J genes are TRBV2 and TRBJ1-2; 11 bases match TRBD1. The CDR3 is made up of 18 amino acids. CDR1 SNHLY and CDR2 FYNNEI come from the germline V gene. V was clipped by 5 bases and J by 7 bases; unmatched bases: 18.

This rearrangement joins TRBV20-1 to TRBJ1-1, with no clear D. V was shortened by 6 bases and J by 4 bases, with 0 bases between the two germline ends. The CDR3 runs 8 residues. In germline, CDR1 is DFQATT, CDR2 SNEGSKA (reference sequence). CDR3 protein: CSATEAFF. CDR3 in DNA: TGCAGTGCCACTGAAGCTTTCTTT.